This note documents a single T cell receptor beta chain sequence. The antigen is unknown. The data were taken from a study of OX40 agonist ivuxolimab in advanced cancers. Across the whole study: A mean age of roughly 60 years, range roughly 20 to 79, was recorded, and about 83% were male.

Baseline was the first blood sampling point, followed by cycle 4 day 1 and cycle 7 day 1. This CDR3 is built from 15 residues. Measured with immunoSEQ multiplex PCR; TCRdb has only the in-frame clones, and not every one. This table holds over 65,000 clones, around 80% found once. Findings and caveats of the study: CD4+ and CD8+ blood T cells expanded clonally by week 6 at 0.1 to 3.0 mg/kg.

Specimen: CD4+ or CD8+ T cells sorted from blood, collected in a trial of the OX40 agonist ivuxolimab. J is TRBJ2-7 and V is TRBV12-1; the table's D call TRBD2 went unverified against the DNA. TRBV12-1 is labeled a pseudogene. The TCR sequence derives from an adult with an advanced solid tumor such as melanoma, head and neck, liver or kidney cancer. The CDR3 coding sequence is TGTGCCAGCAGCACAATCCGGGACTCCTCCTACGAGCAGTACTTC. It encodes CASSTIRDSSYEQYF.